A selection of T cell receptor beta chains follows, all from one sample in a study of blood T cell repertoires in COVID-19. The table came from immunoSEQ multiplex PCR; TCRdb's copy has only in-frame clones and leaves some out. This repertoire shows 57,000 or so clones, roughly 83% found once; its top ten account for around a sixth. Sequencing was performed on peripheral blood. Every receptor here comes from an older man with active COVID-19. CDR3s include the opening cysteine and the closing phenylalanine or tryptophan. Fields, in order: clone size, V gene, D gene, J gene, CDR3 protein, CDR3 DNA. A D gene is named only where the DNA matches it firmly. Size values are once, few and many counts, or a class for expanded clones, and some rows have none.

clone_size: .; v_call: TRBV30; d_call: .; j_call: TRBJ1-2; cdr3_aa: CAWSDRDDYGYTF; cdr3_nt: TGTGCCTGGAGTGACAGGGACGATTATGGCTACACCTTC
clone_size: few; v_call: TRBV21-1; d_call: .; j_call: TRBJ1-2; cdr3_aa: CASSGSRDRGFSVGGYTF; cdr3_nt: TGTGCCAGCAGCGGATCCCGGGACAGGGGTTTCTCAGTAGGTGGCTACACCTTC
clone_size: .; v_call: TRBV27; d_call: .; j_call: TRBJ2-7; cdr3_aa: CASSRDLAYEQYF; cdr3_nt: TGTGCCAGCAGCCGGGACTTGGCCTACGAGCAGTACTTC
clone_size: .; v_call: TRBV28; d_call: TRBD2; j_call: TRBJ2-1; cdr3_aa: CASSFNLAGDNEQFF; cdr3_nt: TGTGCCAGCAGTTTTAATCTAGCGGGAGACAATGAGCAGTTCTTC
clone_size: .; v_call: TRBV15; d_call: TRBD2; j_call: TRBJ2-7; cdr3_aa: CATSLPGGIYEQYF; cdr3_nt: TGTGCCACCAGCCTACCGGGGGGAATCTACGAGCAGTACTTC
clone_size: .; v_call: TRBV2; d_call: .; j_call: TRBJ2-5; cdr3_aa: CASSDVQGGLETQYF; cdr3_nt: TGTGCCAGCAGTGACGTCCAGGGTGGGCTAGAGACCCAGTACTTC
clone_size: .; v_call: TRBV29-1; d_call: TRBD2; j_call: TRBJ2-1; cdr3_aa: CSVDRLAGVRRSYNEQFF; cdr3_nt: TGCAGCGTTGATCGGCTAGCGGGAGTCCGGAGGTCCTACAATGAGCAGTTCTTC
clone_size: .; v_call: TRBV4-2; d_call: .; j_call: TRBJ2-1; cdr3_aa: CASSLDSGPSGYNEQFF; cdr3_nt: TGTGCCAGCAGCTTGGACAGCGGGCCTAGCGGTTACAATGAGCAGTTCTTC
clone_size: .; v_call: TRBV7-2; d_call: TRBD2; j_call: TRBJ2-7; cdr3_aa: CASSPGRARNEQYF; cdr3_nt: TGTGCCAGCAGCCCCGGGAGGGCTAGGAACGAGCAGTACTTC
clone_size: .; v_call: TRBV30; d_call: TRBD1; j_call: TRBJ1-3; cdr3_aa: CAWRDDRGPGNTIYF; cdr3_nt: TGTGCCTGGAGGGACGACAGGGGGCCCGGAAACACCATATATTTT
clone_size: .; v_call: TRBV28; d_call: TRBD2; j_call: TRBJ2-1; cdr3_aa: CASSLASAGGPRDEQFF; cdr3_nt: TGTGCCAGCAGTTTGGCTTCAGCGGGAGGGCCTAGGGATGAGCAGTTCTTC
clone_size: .; v_call: TRBV27; d_call: .; j_call: TRBJ2-7; cdr3_aa: CASRDTFYEQYF; cdr3_nt: TGTGCCAGTAGGGACACATTCTACGAGCAGTACTTC
clone_size: .; v_call: TRBV27; d_call: .; j_call: TRBJ1-4; cdr3_aa: CASTNRERNEKLFF; cdr3_nt: TGTGCCAGCACTAACAGGGAAAGAAATGAAAAACTGTTTTTT
clone_size: once; v_call: TRBV24-1; d_call: .; j_call: TRBJ1-3; cdr3_aa: CAALAGDTIYF; cdr3_nt: TGTGCCGCCCTTGCCGGTGACACCATATATTTT
clone_size: .; v_call: TRBV28; d_call: TRBD1; j_call: TRBJ2-5; cdr3_aa: CASSPRTGRETQYF; cdr3_nt: TGTGCCAGCAGTCCACGGACAGGGCGGGAGACCCAGTACTTC
clone_size: .; v_call: TRBV5-6; d_call: .; j_call: TRBJ2-1; cdr3_aa: CASSLRNRVSYNEQFF; cdr3_nt: TGTGCCAGCAGCTTGCGCAACAGGGTATCCTACAATGAGCAGTTCTTC
clone_size: .; v_call: TRBV28; d_call: .; j_call: TRBJ2-2; cdr3_aa: CASRPDRNTGELFF; cdr3_nt: TGTGCCAGCAGGCCGGACAGGAACACCGGGGAGCTGTTTTTT
clone_size: .; v_call: TRBV23-1; d_call: .; j_call: TRBJ1-5; cdr3_aa: CASRVGHNFYSNQPQHF; cdr3_nt: TGCGCCAGCAGGGTAGGACATAATTTCTATAGCAATCAGCCCCAGCATTTT
clone_size: .; v_call: TRBV6-5; d_call: .; j_call: TRBJ1-6; cdr3_aa: CASSYLTTGQNSPLHF; cdr3_nt: TGTGCCAGCAGTTACTTGACCACAGGGCAGAATTCACCCCTCCACTTT
clone_size: .; v_call: TRBV19; d_call: .; j_call: TRBJ1-2; cdr3_aa: CASKAYNSNNYGYTF; cdr3_nt: TGTGCCAGTAAGGCCTATAACAGTAATAACTATGGCTACACCTTC
clone_size: .; v_call: TRBV5-1; d_call: TRBD1; j_call: TRBJ2-3; cdr3_aa: CASSSTGVSTDTQYF; cdr3_nt: TGCGCCAGCAGCTCAACAGGGGTTTCAACAGATACGCAGTATTTT
clone_size: .; v_call: TRBV11-3; d_call: .; j_call: TRBJ2-3; cdr3_aa: CASSSGRSTDTQYF; cdr3_nt: TGTGCCAGCAGCTCAGGAAGGAGCACAGATACGCAGTATTTT
clone_size: .; v_call: TRBV5-1; d_call: TRBD1; j_call: TRBJ1-3; cdr3_aa: CASSLGTGLSGNTIYF; cdr3_nt: TGCGCCAGCAGCCTCGGGACAGGCCTCTCTGGAAACACCATATATTTT
clone_size: .; v_call: TRBV11-1; d_call: .; j_call: TRBJ2-1; cdr3_aa: CASSLGRDNEQFF; cdr3_nt: TGTGCCAGCAGCTTAGGGAGGGACAATGAGCAGTTCTTC
clone_size: .; v_call: TRBV28; d_call: .; j_call: TRBJ1-5; cdr3_aa: CASTLPLGNQPQHF; cdr3_nt: TGTGCCAGCACCCTACCCTTGGGCAATCAGCCCCAGCATTTT
clone_size: once; v_call: TRBV18; d_call: .; j_call: TRBJ2-5; cdr3_aa: CASSPAGQRKETQYF; cdr3_nt: TGTGCCAGCTCACCGGCTGGGCAGCGGAAAGAGACCCAGTACTTC
clone_size: few; v_call: TRBV5-5; d_call: TRBD1; j_call: TRBJ1-4; cdr3_aa: CASSKGQPSTNEKLFF; cdr3_nt: TGTGCCAGCAGCAAGGGACAGCCTTCAACTAATGAAAAACTGTTTTTT
clone_size: once; v_call: TRBV5-1; d_call: .; j_call: TRBJ2-2; cdr3_aa: CASSRQSANTGELFF; cdr3_nt: TGCGCCAGCAGCAGACAGTCCGCGAACACCGGGGAGCTGTTTTTT
clone_size: .; v_call: TRBV2; d_call: .; j_call: TRBJ2-5; cdr3_aa: CASSEEGGATQYF; cdr3_nt: TGTGCCAGCAGTGAAGAGGGGGGGGCGACCCAGTACTTC
clone_size: .; v_call: TRBV4-1; d_call: .; j_call: TRBJ2-7; cdr3_aa: CASSPSGGSYEQYF; cdr3_nt: TGCGCCAGCAGCCCCTCAGGCGGGTCTTACGAGCAGTACTTC
clone_size: .; v_call: TRBV9; d_call: TRBD2; j_call: TRBJ2-7; cdr3_aa: CASSLGLAGNYEQYF; cdr3_nt: TGTGCCAGCAGCCTGGGACTAGCGGGAAACTACGAGCAGTACTTC
clone_size: .; v_call: TRBV6-5; d_call: .; j_call: TRBJ2-7; cdr3_aa: CASSYRAGEQYF; cdr3_nt: TGTGCCAGCAGTTACAGGGCGGGAGAGCAGTACTTC
clone_size: .; v_call: TRBV28; d_call: .; j_call: TRBJ1-1; cdr3_aa: CASSSPGLEAFF; cdr3_nt: TGTGCCAGCAGTTCACCCGGACTTGAAGCTTTCTTT